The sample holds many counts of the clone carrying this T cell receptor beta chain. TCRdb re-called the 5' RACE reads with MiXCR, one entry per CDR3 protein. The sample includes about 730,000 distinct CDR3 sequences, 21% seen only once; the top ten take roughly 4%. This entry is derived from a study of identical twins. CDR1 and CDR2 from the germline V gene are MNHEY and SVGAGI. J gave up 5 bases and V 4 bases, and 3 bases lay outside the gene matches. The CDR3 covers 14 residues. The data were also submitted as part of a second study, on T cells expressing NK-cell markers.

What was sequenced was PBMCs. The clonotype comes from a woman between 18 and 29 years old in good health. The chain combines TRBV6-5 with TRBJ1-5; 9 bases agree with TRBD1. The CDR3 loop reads CASSSTGGHQPQHF. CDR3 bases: TGTGCCAGCAGTTCGACAGGGGGTCATCAGCCCCAGCATTTT.